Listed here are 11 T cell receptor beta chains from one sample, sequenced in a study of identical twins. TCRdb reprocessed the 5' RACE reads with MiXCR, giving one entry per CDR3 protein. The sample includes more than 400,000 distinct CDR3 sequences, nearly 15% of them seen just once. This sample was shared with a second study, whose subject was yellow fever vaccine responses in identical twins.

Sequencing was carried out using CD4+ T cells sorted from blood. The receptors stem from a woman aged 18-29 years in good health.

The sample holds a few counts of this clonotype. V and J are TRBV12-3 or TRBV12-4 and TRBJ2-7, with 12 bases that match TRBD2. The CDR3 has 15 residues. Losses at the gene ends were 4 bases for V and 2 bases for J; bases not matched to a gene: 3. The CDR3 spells CASSSWTSGTYEQYF. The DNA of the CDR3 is TGTGCCAGCAGTTCCTGGACTAGCGGGACCTACGAGCAGTACTTC.

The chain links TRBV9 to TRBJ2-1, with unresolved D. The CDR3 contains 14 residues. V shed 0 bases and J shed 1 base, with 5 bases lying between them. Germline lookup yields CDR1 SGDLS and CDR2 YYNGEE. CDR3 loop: CASSVGFSYNEQFF. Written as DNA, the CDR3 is TGTGCCAGCAGCGTAGGCTTTTCCTACAATGAGCAGTTCTTC.

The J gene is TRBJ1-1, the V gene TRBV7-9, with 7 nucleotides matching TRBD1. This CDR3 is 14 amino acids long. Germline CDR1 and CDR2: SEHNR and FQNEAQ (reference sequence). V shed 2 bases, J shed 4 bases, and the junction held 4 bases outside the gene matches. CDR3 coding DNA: TGTGCCAGCAGCTTAAGACAGGGACGCACTGAAGCTTTCTTT. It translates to CASSLRQGRTEAFF.

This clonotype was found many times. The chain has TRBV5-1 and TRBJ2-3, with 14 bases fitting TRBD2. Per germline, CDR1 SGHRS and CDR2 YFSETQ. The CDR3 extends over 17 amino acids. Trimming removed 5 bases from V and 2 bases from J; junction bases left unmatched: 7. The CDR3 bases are TGCGCCAGCAGTCCGGGACTAGCGGGAGCCTACACAGATACGCAGTATTTT. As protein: CASSPGLAGAYTDTQYF.

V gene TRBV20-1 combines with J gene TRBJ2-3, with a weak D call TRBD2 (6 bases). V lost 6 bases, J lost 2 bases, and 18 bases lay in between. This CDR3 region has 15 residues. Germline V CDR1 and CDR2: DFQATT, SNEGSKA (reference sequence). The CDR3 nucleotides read TGCAGTGCCAACCCTGGGGAGGATCCCACAGATACGCAGTATTTT. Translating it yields CSANPGEDPTDTQYF.

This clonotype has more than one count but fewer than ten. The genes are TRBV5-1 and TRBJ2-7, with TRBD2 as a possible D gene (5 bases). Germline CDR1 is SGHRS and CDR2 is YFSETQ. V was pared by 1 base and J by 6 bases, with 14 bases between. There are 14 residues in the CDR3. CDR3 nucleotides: TGCGCCAGCAGCTTGAGTTTCCCGGCGGGCGAGCAGTACTTC. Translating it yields CASSLSFPAGEQYF.

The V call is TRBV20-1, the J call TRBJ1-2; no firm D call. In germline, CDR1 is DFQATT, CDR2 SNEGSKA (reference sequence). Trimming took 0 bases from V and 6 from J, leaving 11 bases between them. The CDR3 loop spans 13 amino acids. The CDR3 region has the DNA TGCAGTGCTAGAGATAAGGTGCGGGATGGCTACACCTTC. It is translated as CSARDKVRDGYTF.

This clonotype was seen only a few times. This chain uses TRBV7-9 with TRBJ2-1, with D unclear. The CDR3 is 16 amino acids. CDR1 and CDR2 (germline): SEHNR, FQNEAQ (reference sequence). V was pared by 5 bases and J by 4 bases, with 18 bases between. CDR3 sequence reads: CASSKRTIPPYNEQFF. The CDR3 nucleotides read TGTGCCAGCAGCAAACGGACCATTCCCCCGTACAATGAGCAGTTCTTC.

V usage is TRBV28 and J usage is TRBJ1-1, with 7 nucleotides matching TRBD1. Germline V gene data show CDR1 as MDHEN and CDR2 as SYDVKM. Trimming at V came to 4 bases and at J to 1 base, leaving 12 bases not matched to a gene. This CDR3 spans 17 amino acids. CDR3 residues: CASSSRPGTAANTEAFF. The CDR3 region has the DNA TGTGCCAGCAGTTCAAGACCCGGGACAGCGGCGAACACTGAAGCTTTCTTT. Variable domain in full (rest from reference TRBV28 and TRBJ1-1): DVKVTQSSRYLVKRTGEKVFLECVQDMDHENMFWYRQDPGLGLRLIYFSYDVKMKEKGDIPEGYSVSREKKERFSLILESASTNQTSMYLCASSSRPGTAANTEAFFGQGTRLTVV.

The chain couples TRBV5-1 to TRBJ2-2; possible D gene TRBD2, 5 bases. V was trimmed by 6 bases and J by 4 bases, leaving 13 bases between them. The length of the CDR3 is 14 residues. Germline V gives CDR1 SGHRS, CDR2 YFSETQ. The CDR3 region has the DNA TGCGCCAGCACTGAAGCAAGCGGCACCGGGGAGCTGTTTTTT. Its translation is CASTEASGTGELFF.

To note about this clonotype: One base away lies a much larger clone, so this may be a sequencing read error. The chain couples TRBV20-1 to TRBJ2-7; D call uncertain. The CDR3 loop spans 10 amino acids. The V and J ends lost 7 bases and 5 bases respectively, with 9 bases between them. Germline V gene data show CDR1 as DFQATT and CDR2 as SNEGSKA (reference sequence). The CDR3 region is CSVLEDEQYF. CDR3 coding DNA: TGCAGTGTTCTGGAAGACGAGCAGTACTTC.